This passage covers 26 T cell receptor beta chains from one sample sequenced in a study of blood T cell repertoires in COVID-19 (dated by TCRdb to the early 2020s). Library method: the immunoSEQ multiplex PCR assay. The clones in this table, taken by TCRdb from immuneACCESS, are in-frame only. Not every clone is retained; where verified, under half of the shortfall comes from an unresolved V gene, and the cause of the rest is unknown. The sample records 210,000 or so clones, around 90% of which are singletons. The top ten constitute 1.5% of the sample. The sequencing input was peripheral blood. Receptor source: a man aged 18 to 30 with active or convalescent COVID-19.

In this sample, this clone turned up a few times. V usage is TRBV5-1 and J usage is TRBJ2-3; 8 bases map to TRBD2. This CDR3 is 17 amino acids long. Germline V gene lookup returns CDR1 SGHRS and CDR2 YFSETQ. Trimming at V came to 3 bases and at J to 4 bases, leaving 13 bases not matched to a gene. The CDR3 spells CASSSEVAGPGADTQYF. In DNA form, the CDR3 reads TGCGCCAGCAGCTCGGAAGTAGCGGGACCCGGGGCAGATACGCAGTATTTT.

The V call is TRBV12-3 or TRBV12-4, the J call TRBJ2-5; no clear D. Trimming shortened V by 3 bases and J by 4 bases, and 9 bases separated the two germline ends. This CDR3 has 13 amino acids. The chain's CDR3 is CASSLQDLETQYF. In DNA form, the CDR3 reads TGTGCCAGCAGTTTGCAGGATTTAGAGACCCAGTACTTC.

The J gene is TRBJ1-5, the V gene TRBV12-3 or TRBV12-4, with TRBD1 identical over 7 bases. The trim removed 7 bases at V and 4 bases at J, leaving 1 base unmatched. CDR3 size: 12 residues. The CDR3 bases are TGTGCCAGCACGACAGGGAATCAGCCCCAGCATTTT. Protein sequence: CASTTGNQPQHF.

This clone is a singleton in its sample. The rearrangement uses TRBV30 and TRBJ2-6, with 11 bases lining up with TRBD2. The CDR3 covers 17 residues. Germline CDR1 and CDR2: GTSNPN and SVGIG (reference sequence). V shed 4 bases and J 0 bases; nucleotides not matched to a gene: 5. The chain's CDR3 is CAWIGLAGGSGANVLTF. CDR3 bases: TGTGCCTGGATCGGACTAGCGGGCGGCTCTGGGGCCAACGTCCTGACTTTC.

The V and J genes are TRBV28 and TRBJ2-7, with D maybe TRBD2 (6 bases). V lost 6 bases and J lost 3, with 21 bases in between. The CDR3 spans 16 residues. Germline V gene sequence: CDR1 MDHEN, CDR2 SYDVKM. CDR3: CASRSGDSTQNYEQYF. The DNA of the CDR3 is TGTGCCAGCAGGTCCGGGGACTCAACGCAAAACTACGAGCAGTACTTC.

This chain joins TRBV5-8 and TRBJ1-5; D remains ambiguous. Germline CDR1 is SGHTS and CDR2 is YDEGEE. This CDR3 has 15 amino acids. V lost 3 bases, J lost 4 bases, and 14 bases lay in between. The CDR3 DNA is TGTGCCAGCAGCTCACCCCACCCTAGTAATCAGCCCCAGCATTTT. This sequence encodes CASSSPHPSNQPQHF.

The chain combines TRBV28 with TRBJ2-7; D is uncertain. There are 14 residues in the CDR3. Trimming took 2 bases from V and 4 from J, leaving 12 bases between them. Germline-derived CDR1 and CDR2 are MDHEN and SYDVKM. CDR3 DNA sequence: TGTGCCAGCAGTTTAGGGTCGGGTCCTTACGAGCAGTACTTC. It codes for CASSLGSGPYEQYF.

The chain has TRBV4-1 and TRBJ1-1; TRBD1 matches 10 bases. This CDR3 is built from 18 residues. Unmatched junction bases numbered 11, after V lost 4 bases and J lost 0 bases. CDR1 is MGHRA, CDR2 YSYEKL, per germline. CDR3 residues: CASSPSPGQGTLNTEAFF. DNA of the CDR3: TGCGCCAGCAGCCCATCTCCGGGACAGGGGACCTTGAACACTGAAGCTTTCTTT.

V usage is TRBV12-3 or TRBV12-4 and J usage is TRBJ1-4; D possibly corresponds to TRBD1 (6 bases). The CDR3 extends over 13 amino acids. Between the trimmed V and J ends, which lost 10 bases and 3 bases, there was a span of 12 bases. This CDR3 reads CATQGLANEKLFF. The DNA of the CDR3 is TGTGCCACCCAGGGGTTAGCTAATGAAAAACTGTTTTTT.

The chain is built from TRBV27 and TRBJ2-7; no clear D gene. Per germline, CDR1 MNHEY and CDR2 SMNVEV (reference sequence). The CDR3 runs to 15 residues. The V gene lost 6 bases and the J gene lost 5 bases, with 20 bases spanning the gap. CDR3 in amino acids: CASSHLGAVTDEQYF. CDR3 nucleotide sequence: TGTGCCAGCAGCCACCTTGGAGCCGTCACGGACGAGCAGTACTTC.

The J gene is TRBJ2-5, the V gene TRBV27; 9 nucleotides line up with TRBD1. The CDR3 is 16 residues long. Germline-derived CDR1 and CDR2 are MNHEY and SMNVEV (reference sequence). With 3 bases clipped from V and 2 bases from J, the junction kept 7 bases outside the gene matches. The CDR3 coding sequence is TGTGCCAGCAGTTTGGCGGGACAGGGCCTTCAAGAGACCCAGTACTTC. This codes for CASSLAGQGLQETQYF.

The genes are TRBV30 and TRBJ2-3, with 13 bases fitting TRBD2. Per the germline V gene, CDR1 is GTSNPN and CDR2 is SVGIG (reference sequence). This CDR3 is built from 14 residues. Unmatched junction bases numbered 3, after V lost 4 bases and J lost 5 bases. CDR3 bases: TGTGCCTGGACACTAGCGGGGGGGGGAGATACGCAGTATTTT. It translates to CAWTLAGGGDTQYF. The full variable domain, completed using reference TRBV30 and TRBJ2-3, is SQTIHQWPATLVQPVGSPLSLECTVEGTSNPNLYWYRQAAGRGLQLLFYSVGIGQISSEVPQNLSASRPQDRQFILSSKKLLLSDSGFYLCAWTLAGGGDTQYFGPGTRLTVL.

A single count supports this clone. The chain couples TRBV27 to TRBJ2-5, with D possibly TRBD1 on 6 matching bases. Germline assignment: CDR1 MNHEY and CDR2 SMNVEV (reference sequence). The CDR3 sequence is 15 residues long. The germline V and J ends were trimmed by 4 bases and 2 bases, with 14 bases remaining between them. The CDR3 spells CASSSDSDRQETQYF. CDR3 nucleotide sequence: TGTGCCAGCAGTTCCGACTCGGACAGACAAGAGACCCAGTACTTC.

J is TRBJ1-1 and V is TRBV2, with 7 bases aligning to TRBD1. The CDR3 is 12 amino acids. Germline lookup yields CDR1 SNHLY and CDR2 FYNNEI. Trimming cost V 6 bases and J 6 bases; bases outside gene matches: 4. The CDR3 DNA follows: TGTGCCAGCAGACGACAGGGCGCTGAAGCTTTCTTT. Encoded protein: CASRRQGAEAFF.

The CDR3 protein is CASSDVDRAGNTIYF. The CDR3 DNA reads TGTGCCAGCAGTGACGTGGACAGGGCCGGAAACACCATATATTTT. The J gene is TRBJ1-3, the V gene TRBV6-1, with TRBD1 matching 8 bases. Germline V CDR1 and CDR2: MNHNS, SASEGT. The CDR3 consists of 15 residues. The trim removed 3 bases at V and 4 bases at J, leaving 5 bases unmatched.

The rearrangement uses TRBV29-1 and TRBJ1-1; tentatively, D is TRBD1 (6 bases). V lost 4 bases and J lost 1, with 10 bases in between. This CDR3 is 13 amino acids long. Germline CDR1 SQVTM, CDR2 ANQGSEA. The CDR3 bases are TGCAGCGTTGGAATAGGGGGGAACACTGAAGCTTTCTTT. Translated: CSVGIGGNTEAFF.

CDR3 residues: CAISAGDRGRDTEAFF. The CDR3 bases are TGTGCCATCAGTGCGGGGGACAGGGGGAGAGACACTGAAGCTTTCTTT. The chain links TRBV10-3 to TRBJ1-1, with 11 bases aligning to TRBD1. The germline V gene has CDR1 ENHRY and CDR2 SYGVKD. The CDR3 loop spans 16 amino acids. Trimming at V came to 4 bases and at J to 3 bases, leaving 7 bases not matched to a gene.

Remarks on this clone: This sample also contains other DNA sequences that code for the same CDR3. The chain carries TRBV19 and TRBJ2-3; D may be TRBD2 (6 bases). Germline lookup yields CDR1 LNHDA and CDR2 SQIVND (reference sequence). The ends were cut back, 5 bases at V and 3 bases at J, with 15 bases in the middle. This CDR3 is 15 amino acids long. The CDR3 sequence is CASSRTGAGTDTQYF. The DNA of the CDR3 is TGTGCCAGTAGTCGTACGGGAGCCGGAACAGATACGCAGTATTTT.

In its sample, this clone was seen once. V gene TRBV12-3 or TRBV12-4 combines with J gene TRBJ1-2, with 8 bases that match TRBD1. The length of the CDR3 is 13 residues. V gave up 3 bases and J gave up 10 bases; unmatched junction bases: 7. The CDR3 sequence is CASSFNRGKTYTF. In DNA form, the CDR3 reads TGTGCCAGCAGTTTTAACAGGGGGAAGACCTACACCTTC.

This clone came up a few times. This chain uses TRBV6-4 with TRBJ2-1, with D possibly matching TRBD2 (6 bases). Germline V lookup: CDR1 MRHNA, CDR2 SNTAGT. The CDR3 length is 14 residues. The V end lost 3 bases, the J end lost 0 bases, and 6 bases lay between the germline ends. The CDR3 DNA reads as TGTGCCAGCAGTGAACTAGCCTCCTACAATGAGCAGTTCTTC. Residues: CASSELASYNEQFF.

The CDR3 DNA is TGCGCCACCAAGCCAAGCGACAGCAAAAGCCTTTATAGCAATCAGCCCCAGCATTTT. Its protein is CATKPSDSKSLYSNQPQHF. The rearrangement links TRBV10-2 to TRBJ1-5; perhaps TRBD1 as D (5 bases). Germline loops: CDR1 WSHSY, CDR2 SAAADI. Trimming took 10 bases from V and 0 from J, leaving 28 bases between them. The CDR3 is 19 amino acids.

In this sample, this clone turned up a few times. The V gene is TRBV28, the J gene TRBJ1-2; D is possibly TRBD1 (5 bases). The CDR3 length is 14 residues. Trimming removed 5 bases from V and 8 bases from J, with 18 bases in between. Germline V CDR1 and CDR2: MDHEN, SYDVKM. The CDR3 DNA sequence: TGTGCCAGCAGTACTAGCAGGGTTTCGCGCGGCTACACCTTC. Residues: CASSTSRVSRGYTF.

This clone was picked up a small number of times. This chain joins TRBV29-1 and TRBJ2-2; no clear D gene. The CDR3 is 13 residues long. CDR1 is SQVTM and CDR2 is ANQGSEA in the germline V gene. Trimming removed 4 bases from V and 1 base from J, with 7 bases in between. The CDR3 region has the DNA TGCAGCGTTGCAGGTGGGAACACCGGGGAGCTGTTTTTT. Amino acid sequence: CSVAGGNTGELFF.

The CDR3 coding sequence is TGTGCCAGCAGGCAGGGGAGTCGCACCGGGGAGCTGTTTTTT. It yields the protein CASRQGSRTGELFF. This chain uses TRBV3-1 (or the pseudogene TRBV3-2) with TRBJ2-2; possibly TRBD1 for D (6 bases). This CDR3 is 14 amino acids long. Per the germline V gene, CDR1 is LGHDT and CDR2 is YNNKEL (reference sequence). V lost 6 bases to trimming and J lost 4 bases, with 12 bases between them.

V usage is TRBV19 and J usage is TRBJ2-2; no reliable D call. Germline values: CDR1 LNHDA, CDR2 SQIVND (reference sequence). V shed 4 bases and J shed 3 bases, with 6 bases lying between them. The CDR3 spans 13 residues. In DNA, the CDR3 is TGTGCCAGTAGTAGCGTAGACACCGGGGAGCTGTTTTTT. It encodes CASSSVDTGELFF.

This sequence joins TRBV11-2 and TRBJ1-1; D uncertain. The CDR3 runs 13 residues. Germline-derived CDR1 and CDR2 are SGHAT and FQNNGV. V was cut by 3 bases and J by 8 bases, with 13 bases left in between. The CDR3 spells CASSFWRTAEAFF. For the CDR3, the DNA is TGTGCCAGCAGCTTTTGGAGGACCGCAGAAGCTTTCTTT.